The text below deals with one T cell receptor (beta chain). No antigen is known for it. This specimen comes from a study of cytomegalovirus exposure and HLA in healthy donors. Study-level information: Out of 300 to 500 genotyped donors, around 80% belonged to the Caucasian-associated ancestry cluster.

This PCR relied on a set of 60 Vbeta primers and 13 Jbeta primers. Sequencing used immunoSEQ multiplex PCR; TCRdb keeps in-frame clones, though not all of them. The data contain some 180,000 clones, around three quarters of them singletons. The study, taken as a whole, reports: Earlier analysis yielded a pattern in which most TCR beta V segments were productive about 87% or about 30% of the time. Rates of TCR association differed by HLA locus in a later analysis, with DRB1 highest and HLA-C lowest. TCR beta sequences numbering 15,000 to 20,000 were associated with HLA alleles at 0.05 false discovery rate in a later analysis.

CDR3 size: 13 residues. CDR1 is MNHEY and CDR2 is SMNVEV in the germline V gene (reference sequence). V lost 2 bases and J lost 7, with 9 bases in between. The sequenced material came from PBMCs. The receptor's source is a woman younger than 45 in good health and CMV-seronegative. The chain combines TRBV27 with TRBJ2-1; no definite D call. CDR3 DNA sequence: TGTGCCAGCAGTTTAGCTAGAAGTAATGAGCAGTTCTTC. It translates to CASSLARSNEQFF.